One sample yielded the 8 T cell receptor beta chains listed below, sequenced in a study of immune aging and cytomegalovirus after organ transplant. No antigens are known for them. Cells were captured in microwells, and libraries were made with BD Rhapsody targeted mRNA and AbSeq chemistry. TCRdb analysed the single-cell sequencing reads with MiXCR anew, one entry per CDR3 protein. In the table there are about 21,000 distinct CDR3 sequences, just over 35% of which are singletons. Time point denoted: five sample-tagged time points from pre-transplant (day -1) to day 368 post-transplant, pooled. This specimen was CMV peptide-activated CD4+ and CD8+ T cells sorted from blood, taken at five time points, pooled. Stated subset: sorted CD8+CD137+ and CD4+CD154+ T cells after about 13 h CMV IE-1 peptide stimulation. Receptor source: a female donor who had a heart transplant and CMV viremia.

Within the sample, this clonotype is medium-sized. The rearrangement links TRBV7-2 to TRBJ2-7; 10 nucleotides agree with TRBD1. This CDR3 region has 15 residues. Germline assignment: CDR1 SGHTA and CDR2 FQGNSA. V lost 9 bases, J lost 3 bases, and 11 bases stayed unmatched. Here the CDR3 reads CASSWGDRGFYEQYF. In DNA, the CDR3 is TGTGCCAGTTCGTGGGGGGACAGGGGATTCTACGAGCAGTACTTC.

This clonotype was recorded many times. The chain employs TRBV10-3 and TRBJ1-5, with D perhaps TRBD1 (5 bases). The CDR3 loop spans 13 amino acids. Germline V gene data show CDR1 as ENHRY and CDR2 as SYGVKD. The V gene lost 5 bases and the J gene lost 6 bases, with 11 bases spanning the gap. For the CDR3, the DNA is TGTGCCATCAGTCGAGGGGAGGGTCAGCCCCAGCATTTT. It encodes CAISRGEGQPQHF.

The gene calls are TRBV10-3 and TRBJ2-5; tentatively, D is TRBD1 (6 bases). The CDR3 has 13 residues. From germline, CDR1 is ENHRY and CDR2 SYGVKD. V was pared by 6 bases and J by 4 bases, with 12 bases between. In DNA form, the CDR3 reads TGTGCCATCAGATCAGGGGTCGGAGAGACCCAGTACTTC. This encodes CAIRSGVGETQYF.

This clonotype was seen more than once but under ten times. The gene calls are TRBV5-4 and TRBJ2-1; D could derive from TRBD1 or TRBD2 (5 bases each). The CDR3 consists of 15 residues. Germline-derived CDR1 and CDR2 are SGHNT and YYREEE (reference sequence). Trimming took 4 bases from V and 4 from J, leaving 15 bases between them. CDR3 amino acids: CASSPTRDLYNEQFF. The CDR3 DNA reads TGTGCCAGCAGCCCAACCCGGGACCTTTACAATGAGCAGTTCTTC. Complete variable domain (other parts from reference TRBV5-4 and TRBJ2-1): ETGVTQSPTHLIKTRGQQVTLRCSSQSGHNTVSWYQQALGQGPQFIFQYYREEENGRGNFPPRFSGLQFPNYSSELNVNALELDDSALYLCASSPTRDLYNEQFFGPGTRLTVL.

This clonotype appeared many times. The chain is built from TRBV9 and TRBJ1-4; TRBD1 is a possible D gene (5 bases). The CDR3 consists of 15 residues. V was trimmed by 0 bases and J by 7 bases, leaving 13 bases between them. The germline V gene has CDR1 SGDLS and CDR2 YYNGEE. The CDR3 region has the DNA TGTGCCAGCAGCGTAGCCGGGGCTTTGGGTGAAAAACTGTTTTTT. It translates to CASSVAGALGEKLFF.

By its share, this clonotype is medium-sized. DNA for the CDR3: TGCAGTGCAAAGACTAGCGGGAACGAAGAGACCCAGTACTTC. It translates to CSAKTSGNEETQYF. The rearrangement links TRBV20-1 to TRBJ2-5; 11 bases align to TRBD2. Germline trimming cut 6 bases from V and 3 bases from J; bases unmatched to any gene: 6. Germline V gives CDR1 DFQATT, CDR2 SNEGSKA (reference sequence). There are 14 residues in the CDR3.

The CDR3 DNA is TGTGCCAGCAGGCTCTGGACTAGCGGCTCCTACGAGCAGTACTTC. Translated, it gives CASRLWTSGSYEQYF. V is TRBV3-1 and J is TRBJ2-1; 10 bases align to TRBD2. The DNA end lines up better with TRBJ2-7; the J call may be wrong. CDR1 is LGHDT and CDR2 is YNNKEL in the germline V gene (reference sequence). The CDR3 extends over 15 amino acids.

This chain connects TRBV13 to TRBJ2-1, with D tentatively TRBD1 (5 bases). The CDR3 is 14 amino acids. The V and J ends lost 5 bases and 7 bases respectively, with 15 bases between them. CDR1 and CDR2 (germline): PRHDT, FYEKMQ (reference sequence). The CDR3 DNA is TGTGCCAGCAGCCTCCGCCCAGGGAAAAATGAGCAGTTCTTC. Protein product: CASSLRPGKNEQFF.